This T cell receptor (beta chain) was identified in a study of blood T cell repertoires in COVID-19. Across the whole study: Some COVID-19 samples were acute and others convalescent; all came from the United States, Italy and Spain. The analysed material was cDNA or gDNA that came from T cells, B-cell-depleted T cells, or PBMCs.

The length of the CDR3 is 15 residues. J gave up 9 bases and V 4 bases, and 11 bases lay outside the gene matches. CDR1 SGHRS and CDR2 YFSETQ come from the germline V gene. TCRdb's table, derived via immunoSEQ multiplex PCR, lists solely in-frame clones and lacks some. The sample lists some 180,000 clones; about 80% were seen once. Material for sequencing was peripheral blood. The clonotype comes from a man in his 70s with active or convalescent COVID-19. V is TRBV5-1 and J is TRBJ2-3; 10 nucleotides align to TRBD1. DNA of the CDR3: TGCGCCAGCAGCAGTGGGGACAGGGGAGGAGAGACGCAGTATTTT. This sequence encodes CASSSGDRGGETQYF.